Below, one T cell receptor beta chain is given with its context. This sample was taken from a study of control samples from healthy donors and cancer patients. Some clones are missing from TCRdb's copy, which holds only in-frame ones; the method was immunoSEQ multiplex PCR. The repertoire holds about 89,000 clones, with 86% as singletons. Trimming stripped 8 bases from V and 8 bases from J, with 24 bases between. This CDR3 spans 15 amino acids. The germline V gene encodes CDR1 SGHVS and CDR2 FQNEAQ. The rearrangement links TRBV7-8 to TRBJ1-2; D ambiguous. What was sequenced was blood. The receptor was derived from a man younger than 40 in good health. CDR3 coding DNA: TGTGCCAGCTCCCAGGTCGGGGTACGGGCGGACGGCTACACCTTC. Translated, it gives CASSQVGVRADGYTF.